The 16 T cell receptor beta chains reported below all come from one sample, sequenced in a study of blood T cell repertoires in COVID-19. Assay: immunoSEQ multiplex PCR; the TCRdb copy retains only in-frame clones and omits some. Here the sample spans around 100,000 clones, around 83% being singletons. Sample: peripheral blood. The receptor set was obtained from a man aged 35-49 years with acute or convalescent COVID-19.

The chain couples TRBV29-1 to TRBJ1-6; 7 nucleotides align to TRBD1. Per the germline V gene, CDR1 is SQVTM and CDR2 is ANQGSEA. V lost 7 bases, J lost 8 bases, and 8 bases stayed unmatched. The CDR3 extends over 13 amino acids. Here the CDR3 DNA reads TGCAGCGCTAAACAGGGGTTGGATTCACCCCTCCACTTT. It translates to CSAKQGLDSPLHF. The whole variable domain, filled in from reference TRBV29-1 and TRBJ1-6, reads SAVISQKPSRDICQRGTSLTIQCQVDSQVTMMFWYRQQPGQSLTLIATANQGSEATYESGFVIDKFPISRPNLTFSTLTVSNMSPEDSSIYLCSAKQGLDSPLHFGNGTRLTVT.

This sequence joins TRBV3-1 (or the pseudogene TRBV3-2) and TRBJ2-5; 8 nucleotides line up with TRBD2. Looked up from germline, CDR1 is LGHDT and CDR2 is YNNKEL (reference sequence). J lost 1 base, V lost 4 bases, and 5 bases had no gene match. This CDR3 has 15 amino acids. In DNA form, the CDR3 reads TGTGCCAGCAGCCCGCGACTAGCGAGCCAAGAGACCCAGTACTTC. Amino acids: CASSPRLASQETQYF.

The chain employs TRBV24-1 and TRBJ2-1, with 12 bases lining up with TRBD2. This CDR3 contains 17 residues. The germline V gene has CDR1 KGHDR and CDR2 SFDVKD. The V and J ends lost 3 bases and 4 bases, in that order; junction bases with no gene match: 6. The CDR3 coding sequence is TGTGCCACCAGTGATGCCCCCGGACTAGCGGGGTACAATGAGCAGTTCTTC. Encoded protein: CATSDAPGLAGYNEQFF.

V and J are TRBV5-1 and TRBJ1-1; no firm D call. Trimming cost V 4 bases and J 10 bases, with 17 bases left between them. The CDR3 totals 13 residues. Germline CDR1 is SGHRS and CDR2 is YFSETQ. Here the CDR3 reads CASSPLAGEGAFF. CDR3 bases: TGCGCCAGCAGCCCCCTGGCCGGAGAGGGAGCTTTCTTT.

This rearrangement joins TRBV6-5 to TRBJ1-2; 7 nucleotides match TRBD1. The junction had 9 bases not matched to a gene; V was cut back by 7 bases and J by 7 bases. This CDR3 comprises 13 residues. Germline CDR1 MNHEY, CDR2 SVGAGI. CDR3 DNA sequence: TGTGCCAGCACGTCGGACAGGACTCTTGGCTACACCTTC. Translation gives CASTSDRTLGYTF.

CDR3 region: CASSPSGSNEQFF. DNA for the CDR3: TGTGCCAGCAGCCCTAGCGGGAGTAATGAGCAGTTCTTC. V and J are TRBV11-2 and TRBJ2-1; TRBD2 aligns across 10 bases. CDR1 is SGHAT and CDR2 is FQNNGV in the germline V gene. After removal of 5 bases from V and 7 bases from J, the junction contained 2 bases not matched to a gene. The CDR3 consists of 13 residues.

In DNA, the CDR3 is TGTGCCAGCAGTCTGAGGGATGTATACGAGCAGTACTTC. This gives the protein CASSLRDVYEQYF. The rearrangement joins TRBV2 to TRBJ2-7; D is possibly TRBD2 (5 bases). Germline values: CDR1 SNHLY, CDR2 FYNNEI. Trimming took 5 bases from V and 4 from J, leaving 12 bases between them. The CDR3 has 13 residues.

The CDR3 sequence is CASGRAIETQYF. The CDR3 DNA reads as TGTGCCAGCGGGAGGGCCATAGAGACCCAGTACTTC. This chain links TRBV2 with TRBJ2-5; 7 bases line up with TRBD2. V was pared by 8 bases and J by 4 bases, with 4 bases of the junction left unmatched. The germline CDR1 and CDR2 sequences are SNHLY and FYNNEI. The CDR3 length is 12 residues. The full variable domain, its missing parts supplied by reference TRBV2 and TRBJ2-5, is EPEVTQTPSHQVTQMGQEVILRCVPISNHLYFYWYRQILGQKVEFLVSFYNNEISEKSEIFDDQFSVERPDGSNFTLKIRSTKLEDSAMYFCASGRAIETQYFGPGTRLLVL.

This clone has only a few counts. V usage is TRBV19 and J usage is TRBJ2-2, with D perhaps matching TRBD1 (5 bases). Germline V gene sequence: CDR1 LNHDA, CDR2 SQIVND (reference sequence). This CDR3 is 13 amino acids long. Trimming cost V 3 bases and J 8 bases, with 10 bases left between them. The CDR3 sequence: CASSIGARGELFF. The CDR3 DNA reads TGTGCCAGTAGTATTGGGGCGCGAGGGGAGCTGTTTTTT.

A few counts support this clone. V usage is TRBV14 and J usage is TRBJ2-7; perhaps TRBD1 as D (6 bases). Trimming left V 6 bases short and J 2 bases short, with 14 bases between. The CDR3 is 14 amino acids. CDR1 is SGHDN and CDR2 is FVKESK in the germline V gene. This CDR3 is CASSLGTPPYEQYF. The CDR3 DNA follows: TGTGCCAGCAGTCTCGGGACACCCCCCTACGAGCAGTACTTC.

The rearrangement uses TRBV9 and TRBJ1-1; D might be TRBD1 (5 bases). Between the trimmed V and J ends, which lost 3 bases and 4 bases, there was a span of 16 bases. The CDR3 length is 15 residues. CDR1 and CDR2 (germline): SGDLS, YYNGEE. The CDR3 reads CASSGGRRASTEAFF. The CDR3 bases are TGTGCCAGCAGCGGGGGGAGGAGGGCATCCACTGAAGCTTTCTTT.

This clone was recorded many times. The J gene is TRBJ1-2, the V gene TRBV7-2; TRBD1 agrees at 7 bases. The junction had 4 bases not matched to a gene; V was cut back by 7 bases and J by 2 bases. CDR1 and CDR2 (germline): SGHTA, FQGNSA. The CDR3 length is 13 residues. The DNA for the CDR3 is TGTGCCAGCAACGTACAGGGGAACTATGGCTACACCTTC. This translates into CASNVQGNYGYTF.

This clone was observed a handful of times. J is TRBJ2-1 and V is TRBV2, with D possibly matching TRBD2 (6 bases). The CDR3 sequence is 15 residues long. Trimming pared 6 bases from V and 5 bases from J, leaving 17 bases between. Germline CDR1 is SNHLY and CDR2 is FYNNEI. This chain's CDR3 is CASRAETRDDNEQFF. CDR3 bases: TGTGCCAGCAGGGCCGAGACTAGAGACGACAATGAGCAGTTCTTC. Full variable domain (rest looked up from reference TRBV2 and TRBJ2-1): EPEVTQTPSHQVTQMGQEVILRCVPISNHLYFYWYRQILGQKVEFLVSFYNNEISEKSEIFDDQFSVERPDGSNFTLKIRSTKLEDSAMYFCASRAETRDDNEQFFGPGTRLTVL.

The V call is TRBV10-2, the J call TRBJ2-3, with 9 nucleotides matching TRBD2. V shed 3 bases and J 4 bases; nucleotides not matched to a gene: 5. The CDR3 has 15 amino acids. Per the germline V gene, CDR1 is WSHSY and CDR2 is SAAADI. The CDR3 is CASSESAGGPDTQYF. CDR3 nucleotide sequence: TGCGCCAGCAGTGAATCGGCGGGAGGGCCAGATACGCAGTATTTT.

The CDR3 is CASSPPGLAVYEQYF. As DNA, the CDR3 is TGTGCCAGCAGTCCGCCGGGACTAGCCGTCTACGAGCAGTACTTC. The rearrangement uses TRBV27 and TRBJ2-7; 9 nucleotides align to TRBD2. The CDR3 is made up of 15 amino acids. After removal of 5 bases from V and 3 bases from J, the junction contained 8 bases not matched to a gene. CDR1 and CDR2 (germline): MNHEY, SMNVEV (reference sequence).

This clone was detected a few times. The chain is built from TRBV7-3 and TRBJ1-2, with D perhaps TRBD1 (6 bases). Germline V lookup: CDR1 SGHTA, CDR2 FQGTGA. The CDR3 extends over 17 amino acids. V was trimmed by 5 bases and J by 0 bases, leaving 19 bases between them. The CDR3 nucleotides are TGTGCCAGCAGCCTCGCTCAGGGGCCCCGTTCTAACTATGGCTACACCTTC. Translated: CASSLAQGPRSNYGYTF.